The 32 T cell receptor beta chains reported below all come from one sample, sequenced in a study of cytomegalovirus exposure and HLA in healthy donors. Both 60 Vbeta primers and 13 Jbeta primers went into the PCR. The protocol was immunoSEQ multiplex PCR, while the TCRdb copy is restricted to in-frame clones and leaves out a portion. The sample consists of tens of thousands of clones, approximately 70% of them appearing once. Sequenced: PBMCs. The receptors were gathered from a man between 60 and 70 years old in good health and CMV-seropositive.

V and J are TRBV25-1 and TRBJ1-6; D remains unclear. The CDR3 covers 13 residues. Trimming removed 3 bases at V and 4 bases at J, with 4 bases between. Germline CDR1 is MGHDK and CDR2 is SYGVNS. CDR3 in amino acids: CASSDLYNSPLHF. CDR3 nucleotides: TGTGCCAGCAGTGATCTTTATAATTCACCCCTCCACTTT.

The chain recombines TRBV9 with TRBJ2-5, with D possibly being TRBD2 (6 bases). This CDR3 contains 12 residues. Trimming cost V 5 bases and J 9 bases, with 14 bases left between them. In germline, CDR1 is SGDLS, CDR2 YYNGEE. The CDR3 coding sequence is TGTGCCAGCAGGAGTGGGACGGGGGCCCAGTACTTC. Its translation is CASRSGTGAQYF.

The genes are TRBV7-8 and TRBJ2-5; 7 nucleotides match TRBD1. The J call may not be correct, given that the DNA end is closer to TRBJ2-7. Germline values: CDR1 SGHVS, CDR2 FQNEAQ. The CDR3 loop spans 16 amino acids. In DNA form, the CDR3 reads TGTGCCAGCAGCCCTCCAGGGATAGGGGGCCTCTACGAGCAGTACTTC. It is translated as CASSPPGIGGLYEQYF.

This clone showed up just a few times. CDR3 loop: CASSPRTATQETQYF. The CDR3 DNA sequence: TGCGCCAGCAGCCCACGGACAGCTACCCAAGAGACCCAGTACTTC. The chain has TRBV4-1 and TRBJ2-5; tentative D call: TRBD1 (6 bases). Trimming removed 4 bases at V and 1 base at J, with 13 bases between. The CDR3 is 15 residues long. Looked up from germline, CDR1 is MGHRA and CDR2 is YSYEKL.

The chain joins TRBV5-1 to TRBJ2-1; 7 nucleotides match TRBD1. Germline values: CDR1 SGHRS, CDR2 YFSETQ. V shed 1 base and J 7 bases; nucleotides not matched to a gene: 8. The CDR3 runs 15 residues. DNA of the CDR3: TGCGCCAGCAGCTTGAATACAGGGGCCCCGAATGAGCAGTTCTTC. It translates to CASSLNTGAPNEQFF.

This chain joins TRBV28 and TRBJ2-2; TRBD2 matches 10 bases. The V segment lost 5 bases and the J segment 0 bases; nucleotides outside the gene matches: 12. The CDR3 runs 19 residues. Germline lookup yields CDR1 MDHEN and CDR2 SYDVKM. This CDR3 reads CASSPPSGLAGANTGELFF. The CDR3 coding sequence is TGTGCCAGCAGTCCACCTTCCGGGCTAGCGGGGGCGAACACCGGGGAGCTGTTTTTT. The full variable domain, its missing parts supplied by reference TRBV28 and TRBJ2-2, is DVKVTQSSRYLVKRTGEKVFLECVQDMDHENMFWYRQDPGLGLRLIYFSYDVKMKEKGDIPEGYSVSREKKERFSLILESASTNQTSMYLCASSPPSGLAGANTGELFFGEGSRLTVL.

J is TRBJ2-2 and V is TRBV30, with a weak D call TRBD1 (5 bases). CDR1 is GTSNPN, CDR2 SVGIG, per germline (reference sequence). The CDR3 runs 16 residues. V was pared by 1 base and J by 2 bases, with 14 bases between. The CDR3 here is CAWSGLGAVNTGELFF. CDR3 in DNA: TGTGCCTGGAGTGGCCTTGGGGCAGTAAACACCGGGGAGCTGTTTTTT.

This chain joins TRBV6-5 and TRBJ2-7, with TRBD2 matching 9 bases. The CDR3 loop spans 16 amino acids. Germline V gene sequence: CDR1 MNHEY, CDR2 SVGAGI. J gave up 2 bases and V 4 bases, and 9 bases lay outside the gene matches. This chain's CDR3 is CASSSSWTSATYEQYF. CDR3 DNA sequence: TGTGCCAGCAGTTCTTCCTGGACTAGCGCTACCTACGAGCAGTACTTC.

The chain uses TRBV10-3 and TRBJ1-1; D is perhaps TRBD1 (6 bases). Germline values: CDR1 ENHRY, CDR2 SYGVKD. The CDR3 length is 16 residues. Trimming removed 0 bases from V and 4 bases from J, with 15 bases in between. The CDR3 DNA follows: TGTGCCATCAGTGAGTCGACAGTAGCAGGGGCCACTGAAGCTTTCTTT. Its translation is CAISESTVAGATEAFF.

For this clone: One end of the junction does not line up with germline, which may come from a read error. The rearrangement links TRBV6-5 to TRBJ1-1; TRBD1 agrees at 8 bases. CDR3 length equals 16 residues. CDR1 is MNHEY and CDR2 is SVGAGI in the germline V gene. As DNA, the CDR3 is TGTGCCAGCAGTTACTCTGTCAGGGGGCCGGGGACTGAGGCTTTCTTT. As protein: CASSYSVRGPGTEAFF.

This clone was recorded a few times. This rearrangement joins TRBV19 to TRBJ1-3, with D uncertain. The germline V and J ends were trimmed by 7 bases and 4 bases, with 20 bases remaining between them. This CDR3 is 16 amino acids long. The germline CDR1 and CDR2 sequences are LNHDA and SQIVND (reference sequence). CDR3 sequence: CASTFNRGIYGNTIYF. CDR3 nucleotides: TGTGCCAGTACCTTTAACCGGGGAATCTACGGAAACACCATATATTTT.

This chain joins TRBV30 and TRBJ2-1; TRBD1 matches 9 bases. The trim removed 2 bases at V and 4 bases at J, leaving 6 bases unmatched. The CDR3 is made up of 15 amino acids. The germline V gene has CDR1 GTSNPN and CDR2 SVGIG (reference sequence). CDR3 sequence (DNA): TGTGCCTGGAGTCCTGGACAGGGGATGTACAATGAGCAGTTCTTC. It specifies CAWSPGQGMYNEQFF. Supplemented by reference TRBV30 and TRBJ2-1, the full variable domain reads SQTIHQWPATLVQPVGSPLSLECTVEGTSNPNLYWYRQAAGRGLQLLFYSVGIGQISSEVPQNLSASRPQDRQFILSSKKLLLSDSGFYLCAWSPGQGMYNEQFFGPGTRLTVL.

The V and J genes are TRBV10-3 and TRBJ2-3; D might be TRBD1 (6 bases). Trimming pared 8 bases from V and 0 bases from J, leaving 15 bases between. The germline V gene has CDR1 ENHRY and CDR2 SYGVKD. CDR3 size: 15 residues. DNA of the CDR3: TGTGCCATCCAGGACAGAATTTCTAGCACAGATACGCAGTATTTT. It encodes CAIQDRISSTDTQYF.

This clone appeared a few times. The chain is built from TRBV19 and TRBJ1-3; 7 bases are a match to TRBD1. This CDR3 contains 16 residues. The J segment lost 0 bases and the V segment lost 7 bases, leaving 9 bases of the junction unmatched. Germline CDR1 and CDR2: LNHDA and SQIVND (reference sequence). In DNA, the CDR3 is TGTGCCAGTACCGACGGGACAGTCGTCTCTGGAAACACCATATATTTT. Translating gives CASTDGTVVSGNTIYF.

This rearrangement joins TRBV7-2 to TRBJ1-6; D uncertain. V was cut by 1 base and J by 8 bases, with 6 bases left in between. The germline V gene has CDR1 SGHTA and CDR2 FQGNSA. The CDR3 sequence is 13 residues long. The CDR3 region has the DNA TGTGCCAGCAGCTTAGAGGCGGATTCACCCCTCCACTTT. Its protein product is CASSLEADSPLHF. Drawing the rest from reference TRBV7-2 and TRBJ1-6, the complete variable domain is GAGVSQSPSNKVTEKGKDVELRCDPISGHTALYWYRQSLGQGLEFLIYFQGNSAPDKSGLPSDRFSAERTGGSVSTLTIQRTQQEDSAVYLCASSLEADSPLHFGNGTRLTVT.

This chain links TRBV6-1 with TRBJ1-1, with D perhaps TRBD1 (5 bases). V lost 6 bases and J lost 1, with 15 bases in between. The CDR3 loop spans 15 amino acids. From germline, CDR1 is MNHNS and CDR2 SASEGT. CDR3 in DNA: TGTGCCAGCAGAGGTGCAGGAGGGGAGAACACTGAAGCTTTCTTT. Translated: CASRGAGGENTEAFF.

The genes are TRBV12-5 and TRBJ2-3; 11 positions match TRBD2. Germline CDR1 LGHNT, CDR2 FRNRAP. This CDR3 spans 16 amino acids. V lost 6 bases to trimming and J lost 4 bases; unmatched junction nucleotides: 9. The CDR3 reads CASGRGLAVGADTQYF. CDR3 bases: TGTGCTAGTGGAAGGGGACTAGCGGTGGGGGCAGATACGCAGTATTTT.

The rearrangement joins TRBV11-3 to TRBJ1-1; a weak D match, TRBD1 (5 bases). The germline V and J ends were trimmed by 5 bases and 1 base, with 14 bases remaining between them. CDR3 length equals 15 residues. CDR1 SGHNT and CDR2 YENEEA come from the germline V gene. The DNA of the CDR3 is TGTGCCAGCAGCCCTCACGGGGGGGGGAACACTGAAGCTTTCTTT. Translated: CASSPHGGGNTEAFF. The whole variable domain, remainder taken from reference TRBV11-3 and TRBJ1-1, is EAGVVQSPRYKIIEKKQPVAFWCNPISGHNTLYWYLQNLGQGPELLIRYENEEAVDDSQLPKDRFSAERLKGVDSTLKIQPAELGDSAVYLCASSPHGGGNTEAFFGQGTRLTVV.

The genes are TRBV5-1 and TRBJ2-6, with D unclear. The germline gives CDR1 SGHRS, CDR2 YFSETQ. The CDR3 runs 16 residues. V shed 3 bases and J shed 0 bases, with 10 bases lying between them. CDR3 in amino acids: CASSSGSYSGANVLTF. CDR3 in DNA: TGCGCCAGCAGCTCCGGGTCCTACTCTGGGGCCAACGTCCTGACTTTC. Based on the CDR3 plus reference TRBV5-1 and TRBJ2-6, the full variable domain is KAGVTQTPRYLIKTRGQQVTLSCSPISGHRSVSWYQQTPGQGLQFLFEYFSETQRNKGNFPGRFSGRQFSNSRSEMNVSTLELGDSALYLCASSSGSYSGANVLTFGAGSRLTVL.

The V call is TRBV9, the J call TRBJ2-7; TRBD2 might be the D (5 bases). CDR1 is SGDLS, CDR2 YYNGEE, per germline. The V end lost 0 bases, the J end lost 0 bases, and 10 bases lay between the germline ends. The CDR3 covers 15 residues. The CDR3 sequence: CASSVGNSVSYEQYF. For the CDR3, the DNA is TGTGCCAGCAGCGTAGGAAATAGCGTCTCCTACGAGCAGTACTTC.

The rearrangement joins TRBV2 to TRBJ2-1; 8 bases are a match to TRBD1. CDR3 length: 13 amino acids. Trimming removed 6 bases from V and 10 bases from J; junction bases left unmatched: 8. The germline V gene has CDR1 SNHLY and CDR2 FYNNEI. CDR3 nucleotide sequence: TGTGCCAGCAGAGGGACAGGTCGGGAGGAGCAGTTCTTC. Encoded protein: CASRGTGREEQFF.

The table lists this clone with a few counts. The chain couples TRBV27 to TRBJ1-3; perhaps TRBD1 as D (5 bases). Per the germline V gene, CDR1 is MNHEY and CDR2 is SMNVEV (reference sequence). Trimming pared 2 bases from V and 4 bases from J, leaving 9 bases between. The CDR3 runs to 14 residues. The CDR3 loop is CASSLQGAGNTIYF. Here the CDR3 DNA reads TGTGCCAGCAGTTTACAGGGTGCCGGAAACACCATATATTTT.

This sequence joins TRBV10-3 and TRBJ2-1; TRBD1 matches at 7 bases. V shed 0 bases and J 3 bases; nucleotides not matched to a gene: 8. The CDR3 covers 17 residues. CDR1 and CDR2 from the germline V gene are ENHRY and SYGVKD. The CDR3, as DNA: TGTGCCATCAGTGAGTCGTTTGGGACAGCCCTCTACAATGAGCAGTTCTTC. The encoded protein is CAISESFGTALYNEQFF.

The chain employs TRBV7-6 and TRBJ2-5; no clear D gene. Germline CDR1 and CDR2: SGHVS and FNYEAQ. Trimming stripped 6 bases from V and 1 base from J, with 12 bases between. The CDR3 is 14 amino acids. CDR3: CASSLTPLQETQYF. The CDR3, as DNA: TGTGCCAGCAGTCTGACACCTCTCCAAGAGACCCAGTACTTC. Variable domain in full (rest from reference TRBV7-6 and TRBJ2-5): GAGVSQSPRYKVTKRGQDVALRCDPISGHVSLYWYRQALGQGPEFLTYFNYEAQQDKSGLPNDRFSAERPEGSISTLTIQRTEQRDSAMYRCASSLTPLQETQYFGPGTRLLVL.

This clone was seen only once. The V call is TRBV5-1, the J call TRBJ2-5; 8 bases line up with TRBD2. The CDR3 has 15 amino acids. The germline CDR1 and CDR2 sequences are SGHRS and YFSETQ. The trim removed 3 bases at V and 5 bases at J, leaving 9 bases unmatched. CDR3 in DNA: TGCGCCAGCAGCTCACGCCCCGGGGGGGATGAGACCCAGTACTTC. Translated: CASSSRPGGDETQYF.

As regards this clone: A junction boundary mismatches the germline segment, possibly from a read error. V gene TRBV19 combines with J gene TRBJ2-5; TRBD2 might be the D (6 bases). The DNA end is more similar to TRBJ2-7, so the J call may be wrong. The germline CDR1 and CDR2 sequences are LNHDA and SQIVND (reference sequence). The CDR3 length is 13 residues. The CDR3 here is CASSTRDSHEQYF. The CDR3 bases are TGTGCCAGTAGTACCCGGGACTCCCACGAGCAGTACTTC.

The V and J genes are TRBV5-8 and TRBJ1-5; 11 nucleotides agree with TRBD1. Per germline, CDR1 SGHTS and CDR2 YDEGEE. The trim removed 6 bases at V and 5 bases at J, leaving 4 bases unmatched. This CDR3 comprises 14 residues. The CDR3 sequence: CASTRTGGDQPQHF. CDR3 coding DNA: TGTGCCAGCACCCGGACAGGGGGCGATCAGCCCCAGCATTTT. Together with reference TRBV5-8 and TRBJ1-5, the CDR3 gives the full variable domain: EAGVTQSPTHLIKTRGQQATLRCSPISGHTSVYWYQQALGLGLQFLLWYDEGEERNRGNFPPRFSGRQFPNYSSELNVNALELEDSALYLCASTRTGGDQPQHFGDGTRLSIL.

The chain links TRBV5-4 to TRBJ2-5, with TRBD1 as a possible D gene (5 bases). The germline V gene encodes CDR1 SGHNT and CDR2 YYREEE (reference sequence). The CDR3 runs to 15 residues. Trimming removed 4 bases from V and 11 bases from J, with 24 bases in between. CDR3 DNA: TGTGCCAGCAGCCCCAACACAGGACCCAACCTGGAGCAGTACTTC. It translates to CASSPNTGPNLEQYF.

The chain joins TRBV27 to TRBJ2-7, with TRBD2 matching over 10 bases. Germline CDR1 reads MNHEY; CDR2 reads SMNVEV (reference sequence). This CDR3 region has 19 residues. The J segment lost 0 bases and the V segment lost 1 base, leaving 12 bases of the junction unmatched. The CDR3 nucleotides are TGTGCCAGCAGTTTATTCCCCACTGGGACTAGCGCACGCTCCTACGAGCAGTACTTC. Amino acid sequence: CASSLFPTGTSARSYEQYF.

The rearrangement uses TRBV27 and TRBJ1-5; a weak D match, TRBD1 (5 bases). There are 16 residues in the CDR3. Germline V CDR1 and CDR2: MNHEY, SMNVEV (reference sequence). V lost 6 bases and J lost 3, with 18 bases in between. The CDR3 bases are TGTGCCAGCAGCCAAAGGGGCAGGCGACCCAATCAGCCCCAGCATTTT. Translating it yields CASSQRGRRPNQPQHF.

DNA for the CDR3: TGTGCCAGCAGTTTACAAGACACGAACACTGAAGCTTTCTTT. Its translation is CASSLQDTNTEAFF. The chain uses TRBV28 and TRBJ1-1; D not resolved. The germline CDR1 and CDR2 sequences are MDHEN and SYDVKM. CDR3 length: 14 residues. The V gene lost 2 bases and the J gene lost 1 base, with 8 bases spanning the gap.

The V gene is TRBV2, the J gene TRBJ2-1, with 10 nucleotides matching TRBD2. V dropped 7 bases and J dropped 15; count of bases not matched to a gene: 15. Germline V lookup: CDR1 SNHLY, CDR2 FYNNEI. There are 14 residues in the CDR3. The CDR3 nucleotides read TGTGCCAGCACCCCTAGCGGGAGCCTGAGTGGGTCGTTCTTC. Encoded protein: CASTPSGSLSGSFF.